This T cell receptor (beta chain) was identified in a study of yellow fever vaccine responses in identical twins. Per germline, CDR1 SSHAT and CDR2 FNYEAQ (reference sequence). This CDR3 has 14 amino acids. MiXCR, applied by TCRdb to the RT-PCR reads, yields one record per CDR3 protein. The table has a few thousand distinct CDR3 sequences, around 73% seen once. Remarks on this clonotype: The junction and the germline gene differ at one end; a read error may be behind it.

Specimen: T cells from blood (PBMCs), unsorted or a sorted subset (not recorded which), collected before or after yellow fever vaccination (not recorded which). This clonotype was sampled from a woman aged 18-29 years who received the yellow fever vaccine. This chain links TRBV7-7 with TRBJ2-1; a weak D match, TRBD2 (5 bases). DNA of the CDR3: TGTGCTAGCAGCACCTCCCCGGGGAGCAATGAGCAGTTCTTC. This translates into CASSTSPGSNEQFF.